The source of this T cell receptor (beta chain) is a study of T cell repertoires in cytomegalovirus infection. Study at large: Indications came from public TCR beta signatures; they pointed to CMV infection and to a matching HLA type. General study points: Carriage of CMV together with the relevant HLA was identifiable through cumulative public TCR beta family frequency. Dominating the ex vivo response were HLA-C-restricted CMV-specific TCR beta clonotypes.

This clonotype was seen repeatedly, ten times or more. What it binds is unknown. TCRdb processed the reads anew with MiXCR; each CDR3 protein has one entry. This table has 600,000 to 800,000 distinct CDR3 sequences, 24% appearing once. This CDR3 region has 14 residues. The ends were cut back, 5 bases at V and 2 bases at J, with 9 bases in the middle. Germline assignment: CDR1 SEHNR and CDR2 FQNEAQ (reference sequence). This chain connects TRBV7-9 to TRBJ2-2; the D gene is possibly TRBD1 (6 bases). The material sequenced was CD8+ T cells from PBMCs. The TCR originated in a human donor in good health (CMV status not recorded). Some clones in this sample may be carry-over from other donors' samples. Written as DNA, the CDR3 is TGTGCCAGCAGCCCGGGACAAAACACCGGGGAGCTGTTTTTT. Translating it yields CASSPGQNTGELFF.